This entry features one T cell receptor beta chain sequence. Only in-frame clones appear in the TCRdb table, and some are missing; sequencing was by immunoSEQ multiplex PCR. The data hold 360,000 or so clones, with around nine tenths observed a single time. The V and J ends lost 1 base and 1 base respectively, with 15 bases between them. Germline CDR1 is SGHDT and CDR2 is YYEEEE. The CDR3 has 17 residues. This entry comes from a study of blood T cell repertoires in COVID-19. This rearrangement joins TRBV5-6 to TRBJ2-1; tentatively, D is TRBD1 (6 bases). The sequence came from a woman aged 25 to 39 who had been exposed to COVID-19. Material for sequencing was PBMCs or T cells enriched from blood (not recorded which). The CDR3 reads CASSLTTGLGSYNEQFF. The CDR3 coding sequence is TGTGCCAGCAGCTTGACTACAGGGTTGGGGTCCTACAATGAGCAGTTCTTC.